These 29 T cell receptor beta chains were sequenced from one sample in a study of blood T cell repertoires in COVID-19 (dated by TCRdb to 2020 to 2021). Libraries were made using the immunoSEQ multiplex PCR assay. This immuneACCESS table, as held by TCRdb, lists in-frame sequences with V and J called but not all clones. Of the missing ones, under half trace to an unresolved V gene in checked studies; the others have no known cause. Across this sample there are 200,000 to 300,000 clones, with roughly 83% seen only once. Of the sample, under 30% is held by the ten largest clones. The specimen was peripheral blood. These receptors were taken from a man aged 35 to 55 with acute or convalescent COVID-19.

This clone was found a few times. CDR3 in DNA: TGTGCCAGCAGTTCCCCGGGGACAGGGGGCATTGAAGCTTTCTTT. Protein product: CASSSPGTGGIEAFF. J is TRBJ1-1 and V is TRBV6-6; TRBD1 matches 12 bases. Trimming took 4 bases from V and 7 from J; bases not matched to a gene: 7. This CDR3 contains 15 residues. From germline, CDR1 is MNHNY and CDR2 SVGAGI (reference sequence).

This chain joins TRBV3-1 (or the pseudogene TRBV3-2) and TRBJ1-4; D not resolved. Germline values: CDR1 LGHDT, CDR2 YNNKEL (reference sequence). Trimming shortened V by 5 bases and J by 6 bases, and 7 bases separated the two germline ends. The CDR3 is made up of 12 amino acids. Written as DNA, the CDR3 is TGTGCCAGCAGCGTACGGGATGAAAAACTGTTTTTT. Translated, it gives CASSVRDEKLFF.

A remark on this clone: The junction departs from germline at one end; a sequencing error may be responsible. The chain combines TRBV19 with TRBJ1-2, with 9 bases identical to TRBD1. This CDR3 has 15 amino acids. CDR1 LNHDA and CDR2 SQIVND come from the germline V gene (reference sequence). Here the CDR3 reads CASSIPQGAKYGYTF. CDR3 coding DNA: TGTGCCAGTAGTATACCACAGGGGGCTAAGTATGGCTACACCTTC.

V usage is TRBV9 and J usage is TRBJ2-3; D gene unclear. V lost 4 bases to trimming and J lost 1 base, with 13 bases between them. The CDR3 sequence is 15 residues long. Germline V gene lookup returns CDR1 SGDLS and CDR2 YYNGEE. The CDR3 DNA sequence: TGTGCCAGCAGCCCCCCTCCTTCTGGCACAGATACGCAGTATTTT. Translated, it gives CASSPPPSGTDTQYF.

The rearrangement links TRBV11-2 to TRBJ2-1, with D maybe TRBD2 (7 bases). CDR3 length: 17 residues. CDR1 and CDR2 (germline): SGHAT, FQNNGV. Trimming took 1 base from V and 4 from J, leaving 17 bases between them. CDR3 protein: CASSLAPSGGGYNEQFF. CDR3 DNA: TGTGCCAGCAGCTTAGCTCCTAGCGGAGGGGGATACAATGAGCAGTTCTTC. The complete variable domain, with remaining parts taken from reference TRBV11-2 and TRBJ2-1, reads EAGVAQSPRYKIIEKRQSVAFWCNPISGHATLYWYQQILGQGPKLLIQFQNNGVVDDSQLPKDRFSAERLKGVDSTLKIQPAKLEDSAVYLCASSLAPSGGGYNEQFFGPGTRLTVL.

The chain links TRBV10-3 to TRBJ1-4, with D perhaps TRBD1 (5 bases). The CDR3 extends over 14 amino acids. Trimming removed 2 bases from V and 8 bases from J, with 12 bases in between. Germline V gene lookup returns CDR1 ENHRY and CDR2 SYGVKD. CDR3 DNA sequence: TGTGCCATCAGTGAGGGGGGGAGACGCGAAAAACTGTTTTTT. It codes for CAISEGGRREKLFF.

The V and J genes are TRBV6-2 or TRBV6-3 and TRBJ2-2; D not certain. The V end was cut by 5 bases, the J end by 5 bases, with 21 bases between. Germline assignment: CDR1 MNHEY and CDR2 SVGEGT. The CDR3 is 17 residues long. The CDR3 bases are TGTGCCAGCAGTACGATAGCCCTTGCGGTGAAGACCGGGGAGCTGTTTTTT. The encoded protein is CASSTIALAVKTGELFF.

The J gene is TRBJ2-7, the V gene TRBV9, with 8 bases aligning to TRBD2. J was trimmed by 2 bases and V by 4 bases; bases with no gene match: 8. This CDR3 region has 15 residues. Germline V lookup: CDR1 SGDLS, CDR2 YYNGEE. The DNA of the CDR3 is TGTGCCAGCAGCCCTACGGCCGGGAGGGCCTACGAGCAGTACTTC. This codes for CASSPTAGRAYEQYF.

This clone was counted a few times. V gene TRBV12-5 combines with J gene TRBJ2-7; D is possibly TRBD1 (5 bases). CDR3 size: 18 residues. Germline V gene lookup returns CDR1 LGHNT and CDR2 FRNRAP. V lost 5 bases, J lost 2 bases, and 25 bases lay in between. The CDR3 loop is CASGLGPKTASKTYEQYF. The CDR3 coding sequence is TGTGCTAGTGGTCTAGGACCTAAGACAGCATCGAAAACCTACGAGCAGTACTTC.

The DNA of the CDR3 is TGTGCCAGCAGCTTACTTGCTAGCTTACCAGATACGCAGTATTTT. Residues: CASSLLASLPDTQYF. The rearrangement joins TRBV7-8 to TRBJ2-3, with a weak D call TRBD2 (5 bases). The CDR3 is made up of 15 amino acids. In germline, CDR1 is SGHVS, CDR2 FQNEAQ. Trimming shortened V by 2 bases and J by 4 bases, and 13 bases separated the two germline ends.

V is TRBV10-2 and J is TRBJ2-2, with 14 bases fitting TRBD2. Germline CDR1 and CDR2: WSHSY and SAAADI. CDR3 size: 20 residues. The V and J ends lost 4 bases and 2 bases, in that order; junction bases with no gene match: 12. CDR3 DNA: TGCGCCAGCAGTGTTGGTCGGGGACTAGCGGGAGTTCGCAACACCGGGGAGCTGTTTTTT. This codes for CASSVGRGLAGVRNTGELFF.

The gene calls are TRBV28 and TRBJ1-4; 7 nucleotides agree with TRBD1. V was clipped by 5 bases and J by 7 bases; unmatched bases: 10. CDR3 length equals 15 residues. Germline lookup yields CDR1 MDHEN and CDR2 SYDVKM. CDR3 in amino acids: CASSSNRGPGEKLFF. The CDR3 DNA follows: TGTGCCAGCAGTAGCAATAGGGGGCCGGGTGAAAAACTGTTTTTT.

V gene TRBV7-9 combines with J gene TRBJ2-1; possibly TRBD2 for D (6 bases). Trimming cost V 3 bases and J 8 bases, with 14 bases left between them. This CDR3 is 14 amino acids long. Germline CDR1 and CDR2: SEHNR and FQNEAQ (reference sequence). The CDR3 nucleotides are TGTGCCAGCAGCTTTGAGGGAGGAGTATATGAGCAGTTCTTC. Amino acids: CASSFEGGVYEQFF.

CDR3 nucleotide sequence: TGTGCCAGCAGCTTAATCTCCGGGGATCAGCCCCAGCATTTT. Translated: CASSLISGDQPQHF. The V gene is TRBV7-2, the J gene TRBJ1-5, with D unclear. Trimming took 2 bases from V and 5 from J, leaving 10 bases between them. This CDR3 has 14 residues. The V gene's germline CDR1 is SGHTA and CDR2 FQGNSA.

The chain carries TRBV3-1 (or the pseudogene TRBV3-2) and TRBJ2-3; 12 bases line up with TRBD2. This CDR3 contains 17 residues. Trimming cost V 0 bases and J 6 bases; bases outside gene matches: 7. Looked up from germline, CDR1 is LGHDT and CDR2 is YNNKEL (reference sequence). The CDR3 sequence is CASSQDILAGGSDTQYF. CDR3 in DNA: TGTGCCAGCAGCCAAGATATCCTAGCGGGAGGGTCCGATACGCAGTATTTT.

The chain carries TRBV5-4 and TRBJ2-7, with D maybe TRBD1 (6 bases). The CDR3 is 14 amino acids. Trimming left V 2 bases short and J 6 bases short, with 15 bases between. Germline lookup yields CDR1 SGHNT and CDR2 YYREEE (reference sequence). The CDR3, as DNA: TGTGCCAGCAGCTTCCAGGGGACCGTCCGCGAGCAGTACTTC. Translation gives CASSFQGTVREQYF.

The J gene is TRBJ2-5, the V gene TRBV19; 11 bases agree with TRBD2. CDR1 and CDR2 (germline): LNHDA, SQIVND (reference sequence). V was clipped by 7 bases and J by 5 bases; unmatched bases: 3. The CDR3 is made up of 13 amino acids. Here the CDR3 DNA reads TGTGCCAGTAAACGGACTAGCGGGGAGACCCAGTACTTC. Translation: CASKRTSGETQYF.

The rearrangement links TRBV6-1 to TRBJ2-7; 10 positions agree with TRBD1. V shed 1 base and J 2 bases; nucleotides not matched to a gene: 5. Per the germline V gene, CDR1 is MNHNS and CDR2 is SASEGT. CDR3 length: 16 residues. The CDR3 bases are TGTGCCAGCAGTGAAGGACTCGGGACAGGGGCCTACGAGCAGTACTTC. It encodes CASSEGLGTGAYEQYF.

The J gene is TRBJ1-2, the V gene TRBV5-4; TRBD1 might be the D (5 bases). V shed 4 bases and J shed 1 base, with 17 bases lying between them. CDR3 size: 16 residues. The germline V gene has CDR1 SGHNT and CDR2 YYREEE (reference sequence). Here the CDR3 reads CASSPAGPGVNYGYTF. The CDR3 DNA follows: TGTGCCAGCAGCCCGGCAGGGCCCGGAGTTAACTATGGCTACACCTTC.

CDR3 sequence (DNA): TGCACCAGCAGCCCGGGACTAGCGGGTTACAATGAGCAGTTCTTC. Protein sequence: CTSSPGLAGYNEQFF. The rearrangement links TRBV1 to TRBJ2-1; TRBD2 is the table's D call and was not checked against the DNA. TRBV1 is designated a pseudogene. This CDR3 contains 15 residues.

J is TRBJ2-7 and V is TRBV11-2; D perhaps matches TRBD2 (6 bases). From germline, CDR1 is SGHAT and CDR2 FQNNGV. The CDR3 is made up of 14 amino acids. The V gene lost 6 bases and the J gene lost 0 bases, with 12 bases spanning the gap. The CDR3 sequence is CASSSGRVSYEQYF. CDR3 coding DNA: TGTGCCAGCAGTAGCGGCAGGGTCTCCTACGAGCAGTACTTC.

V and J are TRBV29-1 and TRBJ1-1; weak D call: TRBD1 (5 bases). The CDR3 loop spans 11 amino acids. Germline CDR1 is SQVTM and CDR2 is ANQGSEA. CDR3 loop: CRADGATEAFF. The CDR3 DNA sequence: TGCAGAGCCGATGGGGCCACTGAAGCTTTCTTT.

The CDR3 DNA is TGTGCCATCAACGAGAAACAGGGGCCCTATGGCTACACCTTC. Residues: CAINEKQGPYGYTF. The genes are TRBV10-3 and TRBJ1-2; 7 bases are shared with TRBD1. With V trimmed by 7 bases and J by 4 bases, 9 bases remained unmatched. Germline V CDR1 and CDR2: ENHRY, SYGVKD. The CDR3 has 14 amino acids.

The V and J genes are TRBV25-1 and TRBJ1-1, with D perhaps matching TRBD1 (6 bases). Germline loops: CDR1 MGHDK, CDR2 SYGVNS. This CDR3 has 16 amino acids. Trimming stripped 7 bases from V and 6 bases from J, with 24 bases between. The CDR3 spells CASTSVGGAQEAEAFF. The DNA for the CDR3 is TGTGCCAGCACCTCCGTGGGGGGGGCTCAAGAGGCTGAAGCTTTCTTT.

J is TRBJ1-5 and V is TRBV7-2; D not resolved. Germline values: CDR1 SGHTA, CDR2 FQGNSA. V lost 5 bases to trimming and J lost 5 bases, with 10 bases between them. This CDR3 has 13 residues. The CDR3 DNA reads TGTGCCAGCAGCCCCCGGCGGGATCAGCCCCAGCATTTT. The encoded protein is CASSPRRDQPQHF.

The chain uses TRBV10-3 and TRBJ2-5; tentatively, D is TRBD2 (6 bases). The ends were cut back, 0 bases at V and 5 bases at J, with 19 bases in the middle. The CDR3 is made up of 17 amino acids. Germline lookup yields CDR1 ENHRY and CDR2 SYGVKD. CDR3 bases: TGTGCCATCAGTGAGTCTCGGAGCGCGACGACTAGGGAGACCCAGTACTTC. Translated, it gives CAISESRSATTRETQYF.

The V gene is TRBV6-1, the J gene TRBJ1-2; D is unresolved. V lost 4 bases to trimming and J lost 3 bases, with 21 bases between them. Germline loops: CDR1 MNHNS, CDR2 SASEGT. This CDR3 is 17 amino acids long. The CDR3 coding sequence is TGTGCCAGCAGTGCGCGGGGTGTCAGGCTTCGGGACTATGGCTACACCTTC. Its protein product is CASSARGVRLRDYGYTF.

In DNA form, the CDR3 reads TGTGCCAGTAGTGGAGCGGGTTCTGAAGCTTTCTTT. It encodes CASSGAGSEAFF. The chain carries TRBV19 and TRBJ1-1; D unresolved. Trimming removed 5 bases from V and 6 bases from J, with 10 bases in between. Germline V CDR1 and CDR2: LNHDA, SQIVND (reference sequence). The CDR3 runs 12 residues.

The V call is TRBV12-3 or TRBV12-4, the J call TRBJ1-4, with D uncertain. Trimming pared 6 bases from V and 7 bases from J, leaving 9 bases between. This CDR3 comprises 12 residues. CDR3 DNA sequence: TGTGCCAGCAGGACTGATAGTGAAAAACTGTTTTTT. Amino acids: CASRTDSEKLFF.